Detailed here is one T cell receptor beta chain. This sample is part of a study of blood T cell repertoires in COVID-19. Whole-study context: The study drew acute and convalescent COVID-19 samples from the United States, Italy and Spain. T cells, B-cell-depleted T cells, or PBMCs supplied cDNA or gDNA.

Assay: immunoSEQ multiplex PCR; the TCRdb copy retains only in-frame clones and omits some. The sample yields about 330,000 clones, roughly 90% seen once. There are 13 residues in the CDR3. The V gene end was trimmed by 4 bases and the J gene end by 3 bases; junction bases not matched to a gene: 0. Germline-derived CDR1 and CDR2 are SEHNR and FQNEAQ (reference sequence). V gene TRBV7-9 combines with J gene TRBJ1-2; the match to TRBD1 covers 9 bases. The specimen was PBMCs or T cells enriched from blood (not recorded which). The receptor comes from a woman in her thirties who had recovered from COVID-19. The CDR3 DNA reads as TGTGCCAGCAGCTGGGACAGGGACTATGGCTACACCTTC. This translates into CASSWDRDYGYTF.